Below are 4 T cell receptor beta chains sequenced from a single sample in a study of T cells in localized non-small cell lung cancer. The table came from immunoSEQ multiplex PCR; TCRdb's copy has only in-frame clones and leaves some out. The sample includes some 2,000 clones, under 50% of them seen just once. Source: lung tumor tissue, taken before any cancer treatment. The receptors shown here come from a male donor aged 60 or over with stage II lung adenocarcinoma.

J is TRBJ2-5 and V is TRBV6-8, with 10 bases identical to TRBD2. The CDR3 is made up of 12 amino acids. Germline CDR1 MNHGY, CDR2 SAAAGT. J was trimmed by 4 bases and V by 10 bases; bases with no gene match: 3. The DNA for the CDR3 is TGTGCCACATCTAGCGGGAGAGAGACCCAGTACTTC. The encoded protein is CATSSGRETQYF.

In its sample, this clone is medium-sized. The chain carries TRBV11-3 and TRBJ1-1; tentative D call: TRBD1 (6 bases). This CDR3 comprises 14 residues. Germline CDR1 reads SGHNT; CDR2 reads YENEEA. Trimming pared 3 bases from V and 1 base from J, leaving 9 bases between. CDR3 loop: CASSFFRGNTEAFF. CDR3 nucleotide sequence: TGTGCCAGCAGCTTTTTCAGGGGGAACACTGAAGCTTTCTTT.

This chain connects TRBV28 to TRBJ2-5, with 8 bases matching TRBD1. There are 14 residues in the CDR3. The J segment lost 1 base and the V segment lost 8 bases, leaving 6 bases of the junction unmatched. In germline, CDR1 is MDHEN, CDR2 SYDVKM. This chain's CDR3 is CASGRQGPQETQYF. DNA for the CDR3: TGTGCCAGCGGACGACAGGGGCCCCAAGAGACCCAGTACTTC.

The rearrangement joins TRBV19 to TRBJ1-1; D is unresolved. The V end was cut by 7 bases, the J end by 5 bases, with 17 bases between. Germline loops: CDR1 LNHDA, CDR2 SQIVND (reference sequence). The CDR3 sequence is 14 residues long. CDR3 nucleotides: TGTGCCAGTAAAAGGGATGAGTCGAGGACTGAAGCTTTCTTT. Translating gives CASKRDESRTEAFF.